Detailed here is one T cell receptor (beta chain). In the original workflow: From reference gene primer amplification, estimates of nucleated cell counts were derived. Measured with immunoSEQ multiplex PCR; TCRdb has only the in-frame clones, and not every one. V, J and clone size are those of that table, while D and trimming were read from the DNA. The table has some 150,000 clones, roughly 87% seen once. This record comes from a study of blood T cell repertoires in COVID-19. For the study at large: Donors in the United States, Italy and Spain gave samples during acute or convalescent COVID-19. PBMCs, B-cell-depleted T cells, or T cells were the source of the cDNA or gDNA that made up the material.

Material for sequencing was peripheral blood. This clonotype was obtained from a woman aged 55-75 years with active or convalescent COVID-19.

For the CDR3, the DNA is TGTGCCAGCAGCCTCCGGAGTAGCGCCACAGATACGCAGTATTTT. This translates into CASSLRSSATDTQYF. This chain uses TRBV9 with TRBJ2-3; D is possibly TRBD2 (5 bases). CDR1 and CDR2 (germline): SGDLS, YYNGEE. The CDR3 is 15 residues long. V lost 4 bases to trimming and J lost 2 bases, with 14 bases between them.